The entry below gives a single T cell receptor (beta chain) sequence along with its context. Per the original data handling: Amplification of reference gene primers provided the estimated nucleated cell counts. Assay used: immunoSEQ multiplex PCR; TCRdb lists only in-frame clones, some missing. V and J calls and clone size are those listed in that table; D and trimming were worked out from the DNA. Of 26,000 or so clones listed, more than 85% are singletons. The data originate from a study of blood T cell repertoires in COVID-19. With V trimmed by 10 bases and J by 2 bases, 2 bases remained unmatched. The V gene's germline CDR1 is SNHLY and CDR2 FYNNEI. The CDR3 is 13 amino acids.

This TCR was recovered from a human donor with active COVID-19. The donor label of this sample is uncertain. The chain couples TRBV2 to TRBJ1-3, with 10 bases matching TRBD1. The material sequenced was peripheral blood. CDR3 sequence (DNA): TGTGCCAAGACAGGGGGCCCTGGAAACACCATATATTTT. Its translation: CAKTGGPGNTIYF.